This T cell receptor (beta chain) was found in a study of blood T cell repertoires in COVID-19. In the study overall: From T cells, B-cell-depleted T cells, or PBMCs came the material, which was cDNA or gDNA.

Germline V CDR1 and CDR2: LGHNA, YSLEER. The CDR3 length is 15 residues. The V and J ends lost 0 bases and 6 bases respectively, with 12 bases between them. Only in-frame clones appear in the TCRdb table, and some are missing; sequencing was by immunoSEQ multiplex PCR. Of about 410,000 clones listed, approximately 90% are singletons. Patients in Seattle were enrolled during active infection, then followed longitudinally. The sequenced sample consisted of peripheral blood. The chain carries TRBV4-3 and TRBJ1-5; the D gene is possibly TRBD1 (5 bases). The clonotype comes from a woman aged 40 to 50 with COVID-19, enrolled during active disease. CDR3 coding DNA: TGCGCCAGCAGCCAAGATCAGGCGGGGGGTCAGCCCCAGCATTTT. Amino acid sequence: CASSQDQAGGQPQHF.